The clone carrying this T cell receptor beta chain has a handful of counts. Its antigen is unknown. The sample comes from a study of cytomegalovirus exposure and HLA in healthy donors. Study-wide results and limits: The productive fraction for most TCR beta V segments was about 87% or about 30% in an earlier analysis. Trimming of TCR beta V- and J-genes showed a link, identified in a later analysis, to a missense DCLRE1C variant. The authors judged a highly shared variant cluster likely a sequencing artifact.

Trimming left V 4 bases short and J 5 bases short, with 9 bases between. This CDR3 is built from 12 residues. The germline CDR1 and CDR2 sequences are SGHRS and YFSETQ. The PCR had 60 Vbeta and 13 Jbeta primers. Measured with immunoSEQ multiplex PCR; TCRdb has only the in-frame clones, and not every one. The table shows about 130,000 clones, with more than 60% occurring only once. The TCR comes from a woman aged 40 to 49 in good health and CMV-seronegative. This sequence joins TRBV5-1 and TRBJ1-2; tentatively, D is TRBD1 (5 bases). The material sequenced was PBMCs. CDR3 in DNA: TGCGCCAGCAGCACCGACAGATATGGCTACACCTTC. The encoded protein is CASSTDRYGYTF.